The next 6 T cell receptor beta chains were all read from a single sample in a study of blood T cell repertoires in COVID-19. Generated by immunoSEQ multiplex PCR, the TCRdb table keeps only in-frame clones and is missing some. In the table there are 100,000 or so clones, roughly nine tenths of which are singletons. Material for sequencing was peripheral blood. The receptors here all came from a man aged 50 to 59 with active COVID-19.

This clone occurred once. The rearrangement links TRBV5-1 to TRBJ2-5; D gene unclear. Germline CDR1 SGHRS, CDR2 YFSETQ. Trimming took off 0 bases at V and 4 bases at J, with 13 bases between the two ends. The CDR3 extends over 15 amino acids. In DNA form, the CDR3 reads TGCGCCAGCAGCTTGGTCCCAGGAACCCCAGAGACCCAGTACTTC. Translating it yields CASSLVPGTPETQYF.

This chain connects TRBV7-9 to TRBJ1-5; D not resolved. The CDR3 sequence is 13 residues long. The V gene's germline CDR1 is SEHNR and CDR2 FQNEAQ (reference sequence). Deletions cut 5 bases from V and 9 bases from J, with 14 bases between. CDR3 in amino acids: CASSPGREGPQHF. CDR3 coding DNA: TGTGCCAGCAGCCCCGGGAGGGAGGGGCCCCAGCATTTT. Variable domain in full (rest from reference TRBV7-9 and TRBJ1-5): DTGVSQNPRHKITKRGQNVTFRCDPISEHNRLYWYRQTLGQGPEFLTYFQNEAQLEKSRLLSDRFSAERPKGSFSTLEIQRTEQGDSAMYLCASSPGREGPQHFGDGTRLSIL.

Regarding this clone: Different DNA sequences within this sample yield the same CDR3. CDR3 DNA: TGCAGTGCTAGAGTACCGCGGGGCTACACCTTC. Translated, it gives CSARVPRGYTF. The chain recombines TRBV20-1 with TRBJ1-2; no definite D call. Trimming shortened V by 1 base and J by 8 bases, and 8 bases separated the two germline ends. The CDR3 contains 11 residues. Germline CDR1 reads DFQATT; CDR2 reads SNEGSKA (reference sequence).

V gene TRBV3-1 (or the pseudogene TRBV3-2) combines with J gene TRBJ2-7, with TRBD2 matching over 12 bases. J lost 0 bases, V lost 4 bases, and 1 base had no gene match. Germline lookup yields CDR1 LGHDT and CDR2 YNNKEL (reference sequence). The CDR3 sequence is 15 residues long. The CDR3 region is CASSRTSGASYEQYF. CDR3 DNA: TGTGCCAGCAGCCGGACTAGCGGGGCCTCCTACGAGCAGTACTTC.

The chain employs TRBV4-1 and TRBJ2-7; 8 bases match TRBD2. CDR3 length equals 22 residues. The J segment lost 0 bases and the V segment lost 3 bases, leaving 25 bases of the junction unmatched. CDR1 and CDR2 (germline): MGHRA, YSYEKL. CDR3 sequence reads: CASSHPGRGALDIGRSSYEQYV. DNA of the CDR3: TGCGCCAGCAGCCATCCCGGGCGGGGGGCGTTAGATATCGGTCGAAGCTCCTACGAGCAGTACGTC.

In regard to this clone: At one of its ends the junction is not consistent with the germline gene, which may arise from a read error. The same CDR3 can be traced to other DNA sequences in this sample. The chain's CDR3 is CASSMGQVTNEKLFF. The CDR3 DNA sequence: TGCGCCAGCAGCATGGGACAGGTTACTAATGAAAAACTATTTTTT. The chain combines TRBV5-1 with TRBJ1-4; 8 nucleotides align to TRBD1. CDR1 SGHRS and CDR2 YFSETQ come from the germline V gene. The CDR3 covers 15 residues.